The 23 T cell receptor beta chains below come from one sample, sequenced in a study of OX40 agonist ivuxolimab in advanced cancers. This table comes from immunoSEQ multiplex PCR, and its TCRdb copy is limited to in-frame clones, with some not included. The profile shows about 37,000 clones, about 90% of them singletons. Sequencing was performed on CD4+ or CD8+ T cells sorted from blood, taken in a trial of the OX40 agonist ivuxolimab. The origin of the receptors is an adult with an advanced solid tumor such as melanoma, head and neck, liver or kidney cancer.

This chain uses TRBV4-2 with TRBJ1-1; D unresolved. Per the germline V gene, CDR1 is LGHNA and CDR2 is YNFKEQ. V was pared by 9 bases and J by 1 base, with 15 bases between. The CDR3 sequence is 14 residues long. The CDR3 DNA sequence: TGTGCCAGTCTTGATCCGGGTACGAACACTGAAGCTTTCTTT. Protein sequence: CASLDPGTNTEAFF.

The rearrangement links TRBV4-1 to TRBJ2-1; either TRBD1 or TRBD2 may supply D (5 bases each). From germline, CDR1 is MGHRA and CDR2 YSYEKL. The CDR3 extends over 11 amino acids. V was clipped by 0 bases and J by 12 bases, with 6 bases between them. CDR3 residues: CASSQEGTQFF. The CDR3 DNA is TGCGCCAGCAGCCAAGAAGGGACGCAGTTCTTC.

This sequence joins TRBV6-5 and TRBJ2-1; the match to TRBD2 covers 7 bases. The trim removed 2 bases at V and 6 bases at J, leaving 7 bases unmatched. CDR1 is MNHEY and CDR2 is SVGAGI in the germline V gene. CDR3 length: 15 residues. The CDR3 is CASSYPPGLSNEQFF. Here the CDR3 DNA reads TGTGCCAGCAGTTACCCCCCGGGACTATCCAATGAGCAGTTCTTC.

V is TRBV30 and J is TRBJ2-3; 7 positions match TRBD2. V lost 0 bases to trimming and J lost 5 bases; unmatched junction nucleotides: 5. This CDR3 spans 14 amino acids. The germline gives CDR1 GTSNPN, CDR2 SVGIG (reference sequence). The chain's CDR3 is CAWSVGGGRDTQYF. The CDR3 DNA reads TGTGCCTGGAGTGTGGGCGGGGGAAGAGATACGCAGTATTTT.

This chain links TRBV11-2 with TRBJ2-2, with 9 bases matching TRBD1. This CDR3 has 16 residues. Trimming took 5 bases from V and 3 from J; bases not matched to a gene: 7. The germline V gene has CDR1 SGHAT and CDR2 FQNNGV. The chain's CDR3 is CASSDRDRGYTGELFF. CDR3 DNA: TGTGCCAGCAGCGACCGCGACAGGGGGTACACCGGGGAGCTGTTTTTT.

This chain links TRBV10-1 with TRBJ2-2, with TRBD2 matching 11 bases. CDR1 is WNHNN, CDR2 SYGVQD, per germline (reference sequence). J lost 5 bases, V lost 8 bases, and 13 bases had no gene match. The CDR3 covers 17 residues. The CDR3, as DNA: TGCGCCAGCGTATCCCCCGGGGGACTAGCGGTAACCGGGGAGCTGTTTTTT. Protein sequence: CASVSPGGLAVTGELFF.

V is TRBV7-8 and J is TRBJ1-5; a weak D match, TRBD1 (5 bases). The germline V and J ends were trimmed by 4 bases and 0 bases, with 13 bases remaining between them. The germline CDR1 and CDR2 sequences are SGHVS and FQNEAQ. This CDR3 is 16 amino acids long. This CDR3 is CASSWDGGYSNQPQHF. Here the CDR3 DNA reads TGTGCCAGCAGCTGGGACGGAGGATATAGCAATCAGCCCCAGCATTTT.

The chain links TRBV15 to TRBJ2-3; 9 nucleotides match TRBD2. The CDR3 runs 16 residues. The trim removed 5 bases at V and 0 bases at J, leaving 6 bases unmatched. Germline lookup yields CDR1 LNHNV and CDR2 YYDKDF (reference sequence). The CDR3 DNA sequence: TGTGCCACCAGCGGAAGTAGCGGGAGTAGCACAGATACGCAGTATTTT. Translated: CATSGSSGSSTDTQYF.

The chain combines TRBV19 with TRBJ1-5; D might be TRBD1 (5 bases). V gave up 0 bases and J gave up 4 bases, with 13 bases separating them. The CDR3 is 16 residues long. Germline CDR1 LNHDA, CDR2 SQIVND (reference sequence). This chain's CDR3 is CASSIDQGAGNQPQHF. The CDR3 DNA sequence: TGTGCCAGTAGTATAGATCAGGGAGCCGGTAATCAGCCCCAGCATTTT.

This clone was recorded once. V is TRBV27 and J is TRBJ2-7, with D perhaps matching TRBD2 (7 bases). With 3 bases removed from V and 2 bases from J, the gap between germline ends came to 14 bases. CDR3 length: 15 amino acids. The germline CDR1 and CDR2 sequences are MNHEY and SMNVEV (reference sequence). The CDR3 DNA sequence: TGTGCCAGCAGTTTTTATGCCGGGGGGCCCTACGAGCAGTACTTC. It codes for CASSFYAGGPYEQYF.

In its sample, this clone was seen once. The rearrangement uses TRBV29-1 and TRBJ2-2; no clear D. This CDR3 comprises 14 residues. V was clipped by 1 base and J by 6 bases, with 12 bases between them. The germline V gene encodes CDR1 SQVTM and CDR2 ANQGSEA. The CDR3 region is CSVEAMGRPGELFF. The DNA for the CDR3 is TGCAGCGTTGAAGCAATGGGCCGGCCCGGGGAGCTGTTTTTT.

The chain employs TRBV7-9 and TRBJ1-1; D is possibly TRBD1 (5 bases). Germline CDR1 and CDR2: SEHNR and FQNEAQ (reference sequence). V lost 5 bases and J 1 base, leaving 17 bases between the germline ends. The CDR3 consists of 16 residues. CDR3 coding DNA: TGTGCCAGCAGCCCTCCTCAGGGTGGTGGGAACACTGAAGCTTTCTTT. This sequence encodes CASSPPQGGGNTEAFF.

The rearrangement joins TRBV25-1 to TRBJ1-2; perhaps TRBD1 as D (5 bases). Trimming took off 2 bases at V and 3 bases at J, with 7 bases between the two ends. Germline V gene data show CDR1 as MGHDK and CDR2 as SYGVNS. This CDR3 is 13 amino acids long. The CDR3 region is CASSEEGDYGYTF. The CDR3 DNA reads TGTGCCAGCAGTGAAGAAGGGGACTATGGCTACACCTTC.

The chain combines TRBV19 with TRBJ2-7; D not certain. CDR3 length equals 13 residues. The germline V gene encodes CDR1 LNHDA and CDR2 SQIVND (reference sequence). Between the trimmed V and J ends, which lost 4 bases and 4 bases, there was a span of 11 bases. The CDR3 region is CASSTGRSYEQYF. CDR3 nucleotide sequence: TGTGCCAGTAGTACTGGACGGTCGTACGAGCAGTACTTC.

This sequence joins TRBV13 and TRBJ2-3; D might be TRBD1 or TRBD2, each matching 5 bases. V lost 4 bases and J lost 0, with 17 bases in between. Germline V CDR1 and CDR2: PRHDT, FYEKMQ (reference sequence). The length of the CDR3 is 17 residues. This CDR3 reads CASSSSGRETSTDTQYF. CDR3 coding DNA: TGTGCCAGCAGCTCGTCGGGGCGCGAAACTAGCACAGATACGCAGTATTTT.

The genes are TRBV4-2 and TRBJ2-1; 9 bases agree with TRBD1. Germline CDR1 LGHNA, CDR2 YNFKEQ. The ends lost 3 bases at V and 7 bases at J; junction bases unmatched: 7. The CDR3 loop spans 15 amino acids. The CDR3 protein is CASSHGQGIGNEQFF. As DNA, the CDR3 is TGTGCCAGCAGCCATGGACAGGGGATTGGGAATGAGCAGTTCTTC.

The chain employs TRBV6-5 and TRBJ1-2, with D unresolved. CDR3 length equals 12 residues. Looked up from germline, CDR1 is MNHEY and CDR2 is SVGAGI. With 4 bases removed from V and 4 bases from J, the gap between germline ends came to 7 bases. The CDR3, as DNA: TGTGCCAGCAGTTCTGTTAGCTATGGCTACACCTTC. Its protein product is CASSSVSYGYTF.

This clone ranks as medium-sized (0.01 to 0.1%). The chain recombines TRBV10-2 with TRBJ2-7, with a tentative D call TRBD1 (6 bases). Trimming stripped 8 bases from V and 1 base from J, with 9 bases between. The CDR3 has 12 amino acids. Germline V lookup: CDR1 WSHSY, CDR2 SAAADI. For the CDR3, the DNA is TGCGCCAGCCGGACAGATTCCTACGAGCAGTACTTC. Amino acid sequence: CASRTDSYEQYF.

The chain couples TRBV7-9 to TRBJ1-4, with D perhaps matching TRBD1 (5 bases). V was cut by 4 bases and J by 8 bases, with 17 bases left in between. The CDR3 is 15 amino acids. Germline CDR1 reads SEHNR; CDR2 reads FQNEAQ (reference sequence). The CDR3 loop reads CASSSSLHRGEKLFF. The CDR3 DNA reads as TGTGCCAGCAGCTCGAGTCTTCACCGGGGCGAAAAACTGTTTTTT.

This rearrangement joins TRBV6-5 to TRBJ2-1; D is ambiguous. This CDR3 is built from 15 residues. Germline V lookup: CDR1 MNHEY, CDR2 SVGAGI. Trimming stripped 2 bases from V and 2 bases from J, with 10 bases between. The CDR3 region has the DNA TGTGCCAGCAGTTACGGGTGGTCCACCTACAATGAGCAGTTCTTC. As protein: CASSYGWSTYNEQFF.

The chain couples TRBV19 to TRBJ1-2; D may be TRBD1 (5 bases). The germline V and J ends were trimmed by 4 bases and 8 bases, with 17 bases remaining between them. CDR3 length: 14 residues. CDR1 and CDR2 (germline): LNHDA, SQIVND (reference sequence). The CDR3 spells CASSNSLRGKGYTF. The CDR3 DNA reads as TGTGCCAGTAGTAATAGTCTTCGGGGGAAAGGCTACACCTTC.

By share, this clone ranks as medium-sized. The rearrangement uses TRBV27 and TRBJ2-1, with D possibly TRBD2 on 5 matching bases. Germline V gene sequence: CDR1 MNHEY, CDR2 SMNVEV (reference sequence). V lost 3 bases to trimming and J lost 5 bases, with 17 bases between them. The CDR3 has 16 amino acids. DNA of the CDR3: TGTGCCAGCAGTTTCTGGAGGCCCGACGATGACAATGAGCAGTTCTTC. As protein: CASSFWRPDDDNEQFF.

The chain recombines TRBV5-1 with TRBJ2-3; TRBD2 matches 14 bases. Germline CDR1 reads SGHRS; CDR2 reads YFSETQ. Germline trimming cut 4 bases from V and 10 bases from J; bases unmatched to any gene: 5. This CDR3 region has 14 residues. The CDR3 spells CASSPWTSGGPQYF. CDR3 in DNA: TGCGCCAGCAGCCCGTGGACTAGCGGGGGGCCGCAGTATTTT.